The present T cell receptor beta chain was sequenced within a study of cytomegalovirus exposure and HLA in healthy donors. Researchers ran the PCR with 60 Vbeta and 13 Jbeta primers. In the original workflow: Approximately 86 million unique TCR beta chains, 10 million to 14 million shared, were counted in a later analysis. Profiled with immunoSEQ multiplex PCR; TCRdb holds only in-frame clones, not every one. The DNA was the basis for D and trimming; V, J and clone size are from that table. Altogether approximately 190,000 clones are present, roughly 80% being singletons, with the ten largest covering 3.8%. This clone was found a few times. Its specificity is unknown. Study findings and constraints: Sequencing likely produced, as an artifact, a cluster of highly shared sequence variants. Most of the TCR beta V segments (in an earlier analysis) were productive either about 87% or about 30% of the time. Several of the most significant clusters appeared linked to common viral pathogens, based on a later analysis.

Germline assignment: CDR1 SGHRS and CDR2 YFSETQ. Deletions cut 0 bases from V and 7 bases from J, with 13 bases between. CDR3 length: 15 amino acids. This TCR was sampled from a man aged 45-60 years in good health and CMV-seronegative. The rearrangement uses TRBV5-1 and TRBJ1-4, with D uncertain. The material sequenced was PBMCs. CDR3 DNA: TGCGCCAGCAGCTTGGATGGCGGCACGGGTGAAAAACTGTTTTTT. Its translation is CASSLDGGTGEKLFF.